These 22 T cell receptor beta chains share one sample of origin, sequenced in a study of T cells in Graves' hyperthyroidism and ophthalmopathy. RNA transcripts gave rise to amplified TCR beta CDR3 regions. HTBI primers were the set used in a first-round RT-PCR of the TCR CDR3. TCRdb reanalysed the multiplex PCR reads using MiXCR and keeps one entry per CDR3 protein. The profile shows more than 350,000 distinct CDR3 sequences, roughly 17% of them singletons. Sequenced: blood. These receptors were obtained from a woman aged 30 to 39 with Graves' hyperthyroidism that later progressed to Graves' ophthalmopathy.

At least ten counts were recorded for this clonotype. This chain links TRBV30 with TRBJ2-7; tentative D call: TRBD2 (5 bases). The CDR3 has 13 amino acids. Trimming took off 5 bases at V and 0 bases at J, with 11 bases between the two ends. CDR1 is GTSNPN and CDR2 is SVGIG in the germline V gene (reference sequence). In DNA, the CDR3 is TGTGCCTGGGAGGACGGGAACTCCTACGAGCAGTACTTC. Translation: CAWEDGNSYEQYF.

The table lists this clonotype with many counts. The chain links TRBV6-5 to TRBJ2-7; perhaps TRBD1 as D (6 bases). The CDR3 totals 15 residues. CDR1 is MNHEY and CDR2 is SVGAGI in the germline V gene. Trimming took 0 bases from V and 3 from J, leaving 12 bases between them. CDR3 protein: CASSYSYQGNYEQYF. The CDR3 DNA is TGTGCCAGCAGTTACTCATACCAGGGGAACTACGAGCAGTACTTC.

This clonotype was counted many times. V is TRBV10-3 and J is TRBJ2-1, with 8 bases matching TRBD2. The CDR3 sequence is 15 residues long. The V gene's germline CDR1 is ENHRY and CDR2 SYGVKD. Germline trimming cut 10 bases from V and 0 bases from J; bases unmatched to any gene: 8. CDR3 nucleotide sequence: TGTGCCACCTATAGCGGGGACGACTCCTACAATGAGCAGTTCTTC. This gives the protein CATYSGDDSYNEQFF.

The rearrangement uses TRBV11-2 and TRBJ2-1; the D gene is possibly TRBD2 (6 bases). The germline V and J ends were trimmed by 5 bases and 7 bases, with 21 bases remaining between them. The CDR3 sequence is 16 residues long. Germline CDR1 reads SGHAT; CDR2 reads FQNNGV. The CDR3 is CASSPFRGGAGNEQFF. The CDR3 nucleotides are TGTGCCAGCAGCCCCTTTAGGGGAGGAGCAGGGAATGAGCAGTTCTTC.

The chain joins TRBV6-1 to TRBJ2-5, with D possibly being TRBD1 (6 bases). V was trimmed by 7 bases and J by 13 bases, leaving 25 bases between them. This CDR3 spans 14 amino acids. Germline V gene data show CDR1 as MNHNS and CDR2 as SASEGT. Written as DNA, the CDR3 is TGTGCCAGCACTGGGGGCACCATAGGGCCAGAGACGTACTTC. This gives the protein CASTGGTIGPETYF.

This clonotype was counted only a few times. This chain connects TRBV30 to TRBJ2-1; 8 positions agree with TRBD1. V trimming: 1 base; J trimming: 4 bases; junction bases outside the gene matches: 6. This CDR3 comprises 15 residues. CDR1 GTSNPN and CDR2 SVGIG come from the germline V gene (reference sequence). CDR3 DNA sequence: TGTGCCTGGAGTGGACAGGGGAGCGGGTACAATGAGCAGTTCTTC. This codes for CAWSGQGSGYNEQFF.

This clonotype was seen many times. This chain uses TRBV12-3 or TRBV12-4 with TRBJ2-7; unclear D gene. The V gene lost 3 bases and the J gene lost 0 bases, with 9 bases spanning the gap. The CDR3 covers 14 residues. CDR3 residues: CASSFQAISYEQYF. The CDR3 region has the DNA TGTGCCAGCAGTTTCCAGGCTATCTCCTACGAGCAGTACTTC.

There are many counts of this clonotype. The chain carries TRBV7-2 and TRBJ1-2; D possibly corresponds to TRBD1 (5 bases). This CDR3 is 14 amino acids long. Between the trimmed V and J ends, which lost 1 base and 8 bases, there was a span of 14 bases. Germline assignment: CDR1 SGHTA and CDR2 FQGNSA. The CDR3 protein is CASSLDPDSLGYTF. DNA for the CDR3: TGTGCCAGCAGCTTAGATCCCGACAGTCTCGGCTACACCTTC.

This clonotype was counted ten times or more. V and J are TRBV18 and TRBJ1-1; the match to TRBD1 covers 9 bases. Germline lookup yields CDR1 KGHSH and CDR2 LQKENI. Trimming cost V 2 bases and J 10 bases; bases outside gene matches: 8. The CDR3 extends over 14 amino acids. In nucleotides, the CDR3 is TGTGCCAGCTCACCAGCGGGACAGGGTTTTTTAGCTTTCTTT. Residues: CASSPAGQGFLAFF. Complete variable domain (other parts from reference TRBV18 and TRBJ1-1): NAGVMQNPRHLVRRRGQEARLRCSPMKGHSHVYWYRQLPEEGLKFMVYLQKENIIDESGMPKERFSAEFPKEGPSILRIQQVVRGDSAAYFCASSPAGQGFLAFFGQGTRLTVV.

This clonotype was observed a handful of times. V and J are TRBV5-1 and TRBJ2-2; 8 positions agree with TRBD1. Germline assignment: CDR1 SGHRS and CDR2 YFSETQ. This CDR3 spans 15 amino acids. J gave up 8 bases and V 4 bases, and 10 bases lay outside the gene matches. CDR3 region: CASSEGQVLDGELFF. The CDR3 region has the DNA TGCGCCAGCAGCGAGGGACAGGTCTTGGATGGGGAGCTGTTTTTT.

The CDR3 sequence: CASRTTQGANSPLHF. Here the CDR3 DNA reads TGTGCCAGCAGAACCACGCAAGGGGCGAATTCACCCCTCCACTTT. This rearrangement joins TRBV6-1 to TRBJ1-6; weak D call: TRBD1 (5 bases). In germline, CDR1 is MNHNS, CDR2 SASEGT. V lost 6 bases and J 7 bases, leaving 16 bases between the germline ends. The CDR3 runs to 15 residues.

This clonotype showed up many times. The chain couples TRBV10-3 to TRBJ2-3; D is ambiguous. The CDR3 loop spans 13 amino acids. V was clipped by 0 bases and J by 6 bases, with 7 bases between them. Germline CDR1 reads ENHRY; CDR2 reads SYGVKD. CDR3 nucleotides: TGTGCCATCAGTGAGTCGAAATACGATACGCAGTATTTT. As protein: CAISESKYDTQYF.

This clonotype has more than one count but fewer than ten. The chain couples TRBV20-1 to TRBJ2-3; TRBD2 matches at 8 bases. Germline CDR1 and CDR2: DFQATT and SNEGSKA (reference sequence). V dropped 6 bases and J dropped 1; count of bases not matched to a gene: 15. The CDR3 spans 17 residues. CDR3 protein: CSASLGESRGGTDTQYF. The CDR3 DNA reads TGCAGTGCCAGCCTGGGGGAATCGCGGGGGGGCACAGATACGCAGTATTTT.

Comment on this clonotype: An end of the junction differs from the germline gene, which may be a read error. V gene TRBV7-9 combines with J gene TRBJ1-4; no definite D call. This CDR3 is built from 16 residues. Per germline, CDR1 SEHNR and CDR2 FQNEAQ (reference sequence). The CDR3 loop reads CPSSLALRVSNEKLFF. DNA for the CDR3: TGTCCCAGCAGCTTAGCGCTCCGGGTTTCGAATGAAAAACTGTTTTTT.

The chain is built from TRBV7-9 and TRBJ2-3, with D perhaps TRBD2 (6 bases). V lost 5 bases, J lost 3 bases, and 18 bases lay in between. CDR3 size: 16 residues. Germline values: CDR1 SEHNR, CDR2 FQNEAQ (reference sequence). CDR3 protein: CASSGPGLPSTDTQYF. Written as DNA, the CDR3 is TGTGCCAGCAGCGGCCCGGGACTCCCTTCGACAGATACGCAGTATTTT. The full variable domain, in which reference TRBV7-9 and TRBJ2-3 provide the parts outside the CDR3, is DTGVSQNPRHKITKRGQNVTFRCDPISEHNRLYWYRQTLGQGPEFLTYFQNEAQLEKSRLLSDRFSAERPKGSFSTLEIQRTEQGDSAMYLCASSGPGLPSTDTQYFGPGTRLTVL.

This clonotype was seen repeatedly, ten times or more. In DNA form, the CDR3 reads TGTGCCAGCAGTTACGCACAGGGCTACAACTATGGCTACACCTTC. This translates into CASSYAQGYNYGYTF. The chain is built from TRBV2 and TRBJ1-2, with a possible D match to TRBD1 (6 bases). The germline V gene has CDR1 SNHLY and CDR2 FYNNEI. The CDR3 spans 15 residues. V lost 5 bases, J lost 2 bases, and 15 bases lay in between.

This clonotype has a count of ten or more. In DNA, the CDR3 is TGTGCCAGCAGCGTCAGGGTGTCTGAGACCCAGTACTTC. It specifies CASSVRVSETQYF. The chain has TRBV3-1 and TRBJ2-5, with D perhaps matching TRBD1 (5 bases). Germline CDR1 LGHDT, CDR2 YNNKEL (reference sequence). The CDR3 totals 13 residues. Trimming cost V 5 bases and J 5 bases, with 12 bases left between them.

DNA of the CDR3: TGTGCCAGCAGTCGTACCGGGACTAGCGGCTACAATGAGCAGTTCTTC. This encodes CASSRTGTSGYNEQFF. J is TRBJ2-1 and V is TRBV6-2 or TRBV6-3; TRBD2 aligns across 11 bases. V lost 5 bases, J lost 3 bases, and 6 bases stayed unmatched. The CDR3 sequence is 16 residues long. Germline assignment: CDR1 MNHEY and CDR2 SVGEGT.

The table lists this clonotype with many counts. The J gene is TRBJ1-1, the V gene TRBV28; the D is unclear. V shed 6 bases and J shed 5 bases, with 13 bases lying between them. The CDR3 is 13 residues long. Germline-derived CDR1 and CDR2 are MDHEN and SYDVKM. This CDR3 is CASSLRGGTEAFF. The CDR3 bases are TGTGCCAGCAGCTTACGGGGAGGAACTGAAGCTTTCTTT.

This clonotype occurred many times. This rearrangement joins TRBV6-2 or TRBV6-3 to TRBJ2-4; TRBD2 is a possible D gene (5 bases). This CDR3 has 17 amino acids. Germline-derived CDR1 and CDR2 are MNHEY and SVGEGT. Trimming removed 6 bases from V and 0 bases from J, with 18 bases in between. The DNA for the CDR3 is TGTGCCAGCAGCGCTATCCCCGGGGATCTAGCCAAAAACATTCAGTACTTC. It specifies CASSAIPGDLAKNIQYF.

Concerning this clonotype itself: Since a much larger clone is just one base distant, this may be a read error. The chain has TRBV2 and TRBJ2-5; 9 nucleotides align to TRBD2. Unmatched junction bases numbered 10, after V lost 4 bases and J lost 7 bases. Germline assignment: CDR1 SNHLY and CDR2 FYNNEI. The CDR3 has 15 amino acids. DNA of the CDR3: TGTGCCAGCAGTGGATCGGCTAGCGGGAAAGGGACCCAGTACTTC. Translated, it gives CASSGSASGKGTQYF.

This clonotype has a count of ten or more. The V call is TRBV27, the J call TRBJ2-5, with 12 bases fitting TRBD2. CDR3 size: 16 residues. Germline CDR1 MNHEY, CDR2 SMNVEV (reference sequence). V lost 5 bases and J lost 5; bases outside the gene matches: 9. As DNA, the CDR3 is TGTGCCAGCAGTCGATCGTCGCTAGCGGGGGGGGAGACCCAGTACTTC. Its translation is CASSRSSLAGGETQYF.